Sequencing of this TCR beta chain was carried out in a study of blood T cell repertoires in COVID-19. Study-wide context: Sites in the United States, Italy and Spain provided acute and convalescent COVID-19 samples. PBMCs, B-cell-depleted T cells, or T cells were the source of the cDNA or gDNA that made up the material.

Enrolled during active infection, Seattle patients were then followed longitudinally. The V gene's germline CDR1 is SGDLS and CDR2 YYNGEE. V lost 0 bases to trimming and J lost 1 base, with 7 bases between them. This CDR3 has 14 amino acids. The authors' processing: Estimated nucleated cell counts came from reference gene primer amplification. TCRdb keeps only in-frame clones here, not all; method: immunoSEQ multiplex PCR. V, J and clone size are taken as reported in that table, and D and trimming were inferred from the DNA itself. The sample holds approximately 300,000 clones; about 87% are singletons and the top ten take roughly 6.1%.

This chain uses TRBV9 with TRBJ1-2; weak D call: TRBD1 (5 bases). This receptor was obtained from a woman between 50 and 59 years old with COVID-19, enrolled during active disease. Specimen: peripheral blood. In DNA, the CDR3 is TGTGCCAGCAGCGTAGGGGGGGTTAACTATGGCTACACCTTC. As protein: CASSVGGVNYGYTF.